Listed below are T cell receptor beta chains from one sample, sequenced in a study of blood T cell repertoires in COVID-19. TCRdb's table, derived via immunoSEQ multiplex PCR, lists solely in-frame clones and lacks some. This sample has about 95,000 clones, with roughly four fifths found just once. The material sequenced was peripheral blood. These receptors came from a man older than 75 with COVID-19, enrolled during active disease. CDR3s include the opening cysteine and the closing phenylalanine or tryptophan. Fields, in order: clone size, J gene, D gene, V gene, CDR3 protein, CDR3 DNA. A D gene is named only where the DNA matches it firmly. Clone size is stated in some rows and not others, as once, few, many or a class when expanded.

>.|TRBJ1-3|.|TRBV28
CASSFPTLPIYF
TGTGCCAGCAGTTTTCCAACTCTACCCATATATTTT
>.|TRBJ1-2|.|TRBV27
CASSVNQENYGYTF
TGTGCCAGCAGCGTTAATCAGGAAAACTATGGCTACACCTTC
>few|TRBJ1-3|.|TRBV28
CASSFSGVSGNTIYF
TGTGCCAGCAGTTTCAGCGGGGTCTCTGGAAACACCATATATTTT
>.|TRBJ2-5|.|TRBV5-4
CASSFRGTETQYF
TGTGCCAGCAGCTTTCGGGGGACGGAGACCCAGTACTTC
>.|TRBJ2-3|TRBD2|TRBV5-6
CASSPRRLAGVSTDTQYF
TGTGCCAGCAGCCCCAGACGACTAGCGGGAGTTAGCACAGATACGCAGTATTTT
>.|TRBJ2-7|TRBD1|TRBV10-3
CAISLPGQGPNEQYF
TGTGCCATCAGTCTACCCGGACAGGGGCCAAACGAGCAGTACTTC
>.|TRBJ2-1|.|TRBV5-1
CASSGSTSEQFF
TGCGCCAGCAGTGGGAGCACGAGTGAGCAGTTCTTC
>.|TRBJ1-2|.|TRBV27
CASSLPGLGYTF
TGTGCCAGCAGTTTACCAGGGCTAGGCTACACCTTC
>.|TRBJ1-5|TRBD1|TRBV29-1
CSVKTGLNQPQHF
TGCAGCGTTAAGACAGGGCTCAATCAGCCCCAGCATTTT
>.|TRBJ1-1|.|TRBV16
CASSDRGNTEAFF
TGTGCCAGCAGCGACCGGGGGAACACTGAAGCTTTCTTT
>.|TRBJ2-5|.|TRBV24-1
CATSDPVAGGRETQYF
TGTGCCACCAGTGACCCTGTTGCGGGCGGCCGAGAGACCCAGTACTTC
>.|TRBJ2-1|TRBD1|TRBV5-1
CASSHGTGNEQFF
TGCGCCAGCAGCCATGGGACAGGGAATGAGCAGTTCTTC
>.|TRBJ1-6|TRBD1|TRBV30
CAWRGLDRGISPLHF
TGTGCCTGGAGAGGACTCGACAGGGGAATTTCACCCCTCCACTTT
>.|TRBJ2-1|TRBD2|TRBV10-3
CASSGRGDNEQFF
TGTGCCAGCAGCGGGAGGGGGGACAATGAGCAGTTCTTC
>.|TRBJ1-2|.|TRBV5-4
CASSPGIEGYGYTF
TGTGCCAGCAGCCCGGGAATCGAAGGGTATGGCTACACCTTC
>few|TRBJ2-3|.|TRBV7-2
CASSLEMGAATDTQYF
TGTGCCAGCAGCTTAGAGATGGGGGCCGCCACAGATACGCAGTATTTT
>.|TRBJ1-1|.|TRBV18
CASSPLRNTEAFF
TGTGCCAGCTCACCACTGCGGAACACTGAAGCTTTCTTT
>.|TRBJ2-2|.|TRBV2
CASSKFTGLAGELFF
TGTGCCAGCAGCAAGTTCACAGGGTTGGCCGGGGAGCTGTTTTTT
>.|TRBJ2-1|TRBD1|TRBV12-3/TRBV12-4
CASSPSTGGEQFF
TGTGCCAGCAGTCCATCGACAGGGGGCGAGCAGTTCTTC
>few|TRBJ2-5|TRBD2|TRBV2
CASSDSGLVVGAETQYF
TGTGCCAGCAGTGATTCGGGACTAGTGGTCGGTGCGGAGACCCAGTACTTC
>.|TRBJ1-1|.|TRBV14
CASSQEGRGLGGWTEAFF
TGTGCCAGCAGCCAAGAAGGGAGGGGCCTGGGGGGATGGACTGAAGCTTTCTTT
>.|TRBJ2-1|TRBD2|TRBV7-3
CASSSPRGRGAYNEQFF
TGTGCCAGCAGCTCCCCCCGGGGGCGGGGGGCCTACAATGAGCAGTTCTTC
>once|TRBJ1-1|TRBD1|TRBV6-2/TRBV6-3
CASSLTQGAWTEAFF
TGTGCCAGCAGCCTAACACAGGGGGCTTGGACTGAAGCTTTCTTT
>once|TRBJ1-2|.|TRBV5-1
CASSGGQGTGYGYTF
TGCGCCAGCAGCGGCGGGCAGGGGACGGGCTATGGCTACACCTTC
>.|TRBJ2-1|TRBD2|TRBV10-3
CAISESLTSGRSNEQFF
TGTGCCATCAGTGAGTCGTTGACTAGCGGGAGGTCAAATGAGCAGTTCTTC
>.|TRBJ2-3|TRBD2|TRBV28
CASSPSGVTDTQYF
TGTGCCAGCAGCCCCAGCGGGGTCACAGATACGCAGTATTTT
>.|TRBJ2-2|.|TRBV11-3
CASSFRSGSNTGELFF
TGTGCCAGCAGCTTCCGGAGCGGGTCGAACACCGGGGAGCTGTTTTTT
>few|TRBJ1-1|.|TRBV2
CASSELGVMNTEAFF
TGTGCCAGCAGTGAGCTGGGCGTTATGAACACTGAAGCTTTCTTT
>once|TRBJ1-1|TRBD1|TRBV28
CASSIAVQGAEAFF
TGTGCCAGCAGCATCGCAGTACAGGGGGCTGAAGCTTTCTTT
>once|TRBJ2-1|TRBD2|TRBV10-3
CAISELGLGTNEQFF
TGTGCCATCTCGGAGCTGGGACTAGGGACGAATGAGCAGTTCTTC
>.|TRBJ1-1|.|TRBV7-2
CASSPMGQNTEAFF
TGTGCCAGCAGCCCGATGGGACAGAACACTGAAGCTTTCTTT
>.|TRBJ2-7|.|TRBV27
CASSRVRAYEQYF
TGTGCCAGCAGCCGGGTCAGGGCCTACGAGCAGTACTTC
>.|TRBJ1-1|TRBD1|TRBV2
CASLGSVRGSEAFF
TGTGCCAGCCTTGGCTCAGTCAGGGGGTCTGAAGCTTTCTTT
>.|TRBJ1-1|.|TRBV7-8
CASSLGSTEAFF
TGTGCCAGCAGCCTGGGGAGCACTGAAGCTTTCTTT
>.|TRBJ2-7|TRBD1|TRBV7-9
CASSSYSGQGVSYEQYF
TGTGCCAGCAGCTCATATTCGGGACAGGGCGTCTCCTACGAGCAGTACTTC
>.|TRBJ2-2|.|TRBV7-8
CASSLGGSPGELFF
TGTGCCAGCAGCTTAGGAGGGAGTCCCGGGGAGCTGTTTTTT
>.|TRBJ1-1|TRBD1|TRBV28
CASSSLRQGLNTEAFF
TGTGCCAGCAGCTCTTTAAGACAGGGCCTGAACACTGAAGCTTTCTTT